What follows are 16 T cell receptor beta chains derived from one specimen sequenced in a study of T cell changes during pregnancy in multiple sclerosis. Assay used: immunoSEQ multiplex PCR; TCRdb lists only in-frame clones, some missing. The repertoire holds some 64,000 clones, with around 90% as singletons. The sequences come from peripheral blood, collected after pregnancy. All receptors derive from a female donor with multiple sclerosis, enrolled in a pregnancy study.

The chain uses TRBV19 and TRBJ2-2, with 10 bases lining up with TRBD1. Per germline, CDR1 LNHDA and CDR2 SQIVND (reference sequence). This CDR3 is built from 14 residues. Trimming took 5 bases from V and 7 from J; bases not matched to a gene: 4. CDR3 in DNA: TGTGCCAGTAGTGTGGGACAGGGGAACGGGGAGCTGTTTTTT. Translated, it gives CASSVGQGNGELFF.

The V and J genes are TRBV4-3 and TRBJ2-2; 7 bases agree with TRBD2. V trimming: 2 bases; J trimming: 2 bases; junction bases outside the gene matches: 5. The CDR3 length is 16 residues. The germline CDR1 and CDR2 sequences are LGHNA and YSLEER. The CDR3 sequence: CASSQRLAENTGELFF. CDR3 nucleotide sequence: TGCGCCAGCAGCCAAAGACTAGCCGAAAACACCGGGGAGCTGTTTTTT.

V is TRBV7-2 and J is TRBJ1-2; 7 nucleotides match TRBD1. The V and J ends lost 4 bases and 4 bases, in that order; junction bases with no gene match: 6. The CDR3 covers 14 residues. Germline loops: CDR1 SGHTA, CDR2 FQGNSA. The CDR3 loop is CASSSGTASYGYTF. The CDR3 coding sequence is TGTGCCAGCAGCTCGGGGACAGCGAGCTATGGCTACACCTTC.

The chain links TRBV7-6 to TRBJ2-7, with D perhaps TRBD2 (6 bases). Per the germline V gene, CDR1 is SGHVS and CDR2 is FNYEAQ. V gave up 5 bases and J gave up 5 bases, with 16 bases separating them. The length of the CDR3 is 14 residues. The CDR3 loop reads CASSQTTSFHEQYF. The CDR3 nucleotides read TGTGCCAGCAGCCAAACGACTAGTTTCCACGAGCAGTACTTC.

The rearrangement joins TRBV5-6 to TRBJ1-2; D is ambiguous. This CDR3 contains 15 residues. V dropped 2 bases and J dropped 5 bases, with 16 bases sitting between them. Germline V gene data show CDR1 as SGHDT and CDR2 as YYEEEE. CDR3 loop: CASSFPGVASYGYTF. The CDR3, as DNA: TGTGCCAGCAGCTTCCCCGGGGTAGCTTCGTATGGCTACACCTTC.

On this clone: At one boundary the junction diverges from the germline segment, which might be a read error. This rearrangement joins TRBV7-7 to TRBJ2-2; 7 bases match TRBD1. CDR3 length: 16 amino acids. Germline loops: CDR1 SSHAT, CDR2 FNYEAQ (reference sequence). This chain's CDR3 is CASSLDRAANTGELFF. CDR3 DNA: TGTGCTAGCAGCTTAGACAGGGCTGCGAACACCGGGGAGCTGTTTTTT.

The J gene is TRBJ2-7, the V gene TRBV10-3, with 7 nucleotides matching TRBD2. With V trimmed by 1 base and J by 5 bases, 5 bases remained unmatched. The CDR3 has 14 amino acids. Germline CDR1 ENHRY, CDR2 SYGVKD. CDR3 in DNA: TGTGCCATCAGTGAGTTTACGGGAGGAGACGAGCAGTACTTC. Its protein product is CAISEFTGGDEQYF.

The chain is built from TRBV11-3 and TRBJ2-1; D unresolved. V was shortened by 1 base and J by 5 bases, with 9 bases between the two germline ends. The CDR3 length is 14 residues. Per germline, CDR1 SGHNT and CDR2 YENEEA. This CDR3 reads CASSLGPLDNEQFF. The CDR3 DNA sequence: TGTGCCAGCAGCTTAGGGCCCCTCGACAATGAGCAGTTCTTC.

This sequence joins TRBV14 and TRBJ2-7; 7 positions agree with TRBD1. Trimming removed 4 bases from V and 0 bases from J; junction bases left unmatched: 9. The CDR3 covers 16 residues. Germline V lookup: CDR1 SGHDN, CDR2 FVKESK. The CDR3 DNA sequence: TGTGCCAGCAGCCTATTGGGGACAGATCCCTCCTACGAGCAGTACTTC. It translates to CASSLLGTDPSYEQYF.

As DNA, the CDR3 is TGTGCCAGTAGTATAAGCAAGGGACTGAATAGCAATCAGCCCCAGCATTTT. Its translation: CASSISKGLNSNQPQHF. This chain joins TRBV19 and TRBJ1-5; TRBD1 might be the D (5 bases). V was pared by 2 bases and J by 0 bases, with 14 bases between. Germline V gene lookup returns CDR1 LNHDA and CDR2 SQIVND (reference sequence). CDR3 length equals 17 residues. The complete variable domain, with remaining parts taken from reference TRBV19 and TRBJ1-5, reads DGGITQSPKYLFRKEGQNVTLSCEQNLNHDAMYWYRQDPGQGLRLIYYSQIVNDFQKGDIAEGYSVSREKKESFPLTVTSAQKNPTAFYLCASSISKGLNSNQPQHFGDGTRLSIL.

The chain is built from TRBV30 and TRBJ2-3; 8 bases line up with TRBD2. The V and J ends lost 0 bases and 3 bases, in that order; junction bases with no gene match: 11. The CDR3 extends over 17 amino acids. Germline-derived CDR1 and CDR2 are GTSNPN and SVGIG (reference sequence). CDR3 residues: CAWSVRSSGAGTDTQYF. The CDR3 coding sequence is TGTGCCTGGAGTGTACGGAGTAGCGGGGCGGGGACAGATACGCAGTATTTT.

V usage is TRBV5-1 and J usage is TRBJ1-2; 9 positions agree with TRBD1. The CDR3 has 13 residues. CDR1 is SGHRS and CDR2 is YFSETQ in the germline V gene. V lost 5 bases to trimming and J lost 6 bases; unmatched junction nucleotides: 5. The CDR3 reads CASRRTGENGYTF. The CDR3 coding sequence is TGCGCCAGCAGAAGGACAGGGGAGAATGGCTACACCTTC.

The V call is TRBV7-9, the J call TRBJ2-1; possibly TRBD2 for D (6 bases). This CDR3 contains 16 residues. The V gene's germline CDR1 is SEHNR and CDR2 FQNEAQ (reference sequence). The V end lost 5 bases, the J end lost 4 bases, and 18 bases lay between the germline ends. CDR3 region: CASSLVGGSAYNEQFF. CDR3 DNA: TGTGCCAGCAGCCTCGTGGGGGGTAGCGCATACAATGAGCAGTTCTTC. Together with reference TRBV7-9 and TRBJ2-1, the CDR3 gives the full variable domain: DTGVSQNPRHKITKRGQNVTFRCDPISEHNRLYWYRQTLGQGPEFLTYFQNEAQLEKSRLLSDRFSAERPKGSFSTLEIQRTEQGDSAMYLCASSLVGGSAYNEQFFGPGTRLTVL.

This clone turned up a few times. The chain's CDR3 is CASSDRGTHGYTF. The CDR3 DNA sequence: TGTGCCAGTTCGGACAGGGGGACACATGGCTACACCTTC. J is TRBJ1-2 and V is TRBV19, with 10 bases that match TRBD1. There are 13 residues in the CDR3. Germline loops: CDR1 LNHDA, CDR2 SQIVND (reference sequence). The V segment lost 8 bases and the J segment 6 bases; nucleotides outside the gene matches: 6.

The CDR3 sequence is CASRRTGIEEAFF. DNA for the CDR3: TGTGCCAGCAGGAGAACAGGGATAGAAGAAGCTTTCTTT. V and J are TRBV7-4 and TRBJ1-1; tentatively, D is TRBD1 (6 bases). This CDR3 has 13 amino acids. The germline V and J ends were trimmed by 6 bases and 8 bases, with 16 bases remaining between them. The germline V gene has CDR1 SGHVT and CDR2 SQSDAQ.

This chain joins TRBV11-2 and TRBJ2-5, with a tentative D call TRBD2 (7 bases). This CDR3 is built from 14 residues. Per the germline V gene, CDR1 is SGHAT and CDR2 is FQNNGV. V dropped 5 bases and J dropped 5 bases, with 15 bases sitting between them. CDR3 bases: TGTGCCAGCAGCCTTCGGGGGGCCGGGGAGACCCAGTACTTC. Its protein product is CASSLRGAGETQYF.